These T cell receptor beta chains were read from a single sample in a study of graft-versus-host responses after intestinal transplantation. Method: immunoSEQ multiplex PCR; TCRdb's copy keeps in-frame clones and lacks some. The sample gives around 21,000 clones, 25% to 35% of which show up once; roughly a tenth is in the top ten. The starting material was alloreactive CD8+ T cells from a mixed lymphocyte reaction culture, obtained before intestinal transplant. These receptors were taken from a human patient who received an intestinal transplant. The CDR3 runs from the conserved cysteine through the conserved F or W. D genes are given only for firm matches. Part of the rows lack a size; the others show once, few, many or a class for expanded clones.

v_call,j_call,d_call,clone_size,cdr3_aa,cdr3_nt
TRBV11-2,TRBJ2-7,TRBD2,medium-sized,CASSGEGYEQYF,TGTGCCAGCAGCGGGGAGGGCTACGAGCAGTACTTC
TRBV7-9,TRBJ1-1,TRBD1,once,CASRTGGNTEAFF,TGTGCCAGCAGGACAGGGGGGAACACTGAAGCTTTCTTT
TRBV4-3,TRBJ2-7,TRBD1,few,CASSPGQGAYEQYF,TGCGCCAGCAGCCCCGGACAGGGGGCTTACGAGCAGTACTTC
TRBV7-3,TRBJ2-2,-,few,CASSTGGGNTGELFF,TGTGCCAGCAGCACCGGGGGTGGGAACACCGGGGAGCTGTTTTTT
TRBV27,TRBJ2-1,TRBD2,-,CASSLPGTSALNEQFF,TGTGCCAGCAGTCTCCCCGGGACTAGCGCCCTCAATGAGCAGTTCTTC
TRBV7-5,TRBJ1-4,-,-,CVRSLGDGNEKLFF,TGTGTCAGAAGCTTAGGGGACGGTAATGAAAAACTGTTTTTT
TRBV6-6,TRBJ1-1,-,-,CASSYSVGMNTEAFF,TGTGCCAGCAGTTACTCTGTCGGGATGAACACTGAAGCTTTCTTT
TRBV5-4,TRBJ1-2,-,few,CASSQDDTIAVRGYTF,TGCGCCAGCAGCCAAGATGACACTATTGCCGTGCGGGGCTACACCTTC
TRBV11-3,TRBJ2-3,TRBD2,-,CASSQRLAPRPDTQYF,TGTGCCAGCAGCCAAAGACTAGCCCCGCGGCCAGATACGCAGTATTTT
TRBV2,TRBJ1-4,-,-,CASRASGASNEKLFF,TGTGCCAGCAGAGCCTCGGGGGCAAGTAATGAAAAACTGTTTTTT
TRBV6-6,TRBJ2-1,-,few,CASSFRSYNEQFF,TGTGCCAGCAGTTTCCGGTCCTACAATGAGCAGTTCTTC
TRBV9,TRBJ1-5,-,-,CASSVGGKPNQPQHF,TGTGCCAGCAGCGTAGGGGGCAAGCCCAATCAGCCCCAGCATTTT
TRBV5-5,TRBJ2-7,TRBD1,-,CASSADRGPYEQYF,TGTGCCAGCAGCGCAGACAGGGGGCCCTACGAGCAGTACTTC
TRBV18,TRBJ2-1,-,-,CASSPPRGDNEQFF,TGTGCCAGCTCACCCCCGAGGGGCGACAATGAGCAGTTCTTC
TRBV6-5,TRBJ1-3,TRBD1,-,CASSESGGWNTIYF,TGTGCCAGCAGTGAATCAGGGGGCTGGAACACCATATATTTT
TRBV9,TRBJ2-3,TRBD2,-,CASSVDGGRDTQYF,TGTGCCAGCAGCGTAGACGGGGGGAGGGATACGCAGTATTTT
TRBV28,TRBJ1-6,TRBD1,medium-sized,CASSPPGQGVGSPLHF,TGTGCCAGCAGTCCCCCCGGACAGGGTGTGGGTTCACCCCTCCACTTT
TRBV13,TRBJ2-1,-,-,CASSLGLSFEQFF,TGTGCCAGCAGCTTAGGCCTAAGCTTTGAGCAGTTCTTC
TRBV19,TRBJ2-7,-,-,CASSIGTVIPATTDEQYF,TGTGCCAGTAGTATAGGGACAGTCATCCCCGCTACTACGGACGAGCAGTACTTC
TRBV11-1,TRBJ2-5,TRBD2,-,CASSLVTSGQETQYF,TGTGCCAGCAGCTTAGTGACTAGCGGGCAAGAGACCCAGTACTTC
TRBV19,TRBJ2-7,-,-,CACGAALSYEQYF,TGTGCCTGCGGGGCAGCTCTCTCCTACGAGCAGTACTTC
TRBV7-6,TRBJ2-1,-,-,CASSLASGNEQFF,TGTGCCAGCAGCTTGGCTTCCGGCAATGAGCAGTTCTTC
TRBV7-9,TRBJ2-1,TRBD2,few,CASRYRDYGSYNEQFF,TGTGCCAGCAGGTACCGGGACTACGGCTCCTACAATGAGCAGTTCTTC
TRBV7-9,TRBJ2-1,-,-,CASSSAYNEQFF,TGTGCCAGCAGCAGCGCCTACAATGAGCAGTTCTTC
TRBV4-1,TRBJ2-7,TRBD2,medium-sized,CASSQDGLAGRVYEQYF,TGCGCCAGCAGCCAAGATGGGCTAGCGGGACGTGTTTACGAGCAGTACTTC
TRBV28,TRBJ2-1,TRBD1,medium-sized,CASSVLLQGAHQSYNEQFF,TGTGCCAGCTCTGTTCTACTCCAGGGGGCGCATCAATCCTACAATGAGCAGTTCTTC
TRBV5-1,TRBJ1-5,-,-,CASFDQAHSNQPQHF,TGCGCCAGCTTCGACCAGGCACATAGCAATCAGCCCCAGCATTTT
TRBV11-1,TRBJ2-5,TRBD2,-,CASSPFGTSVEQETQYF,TGTGCCAGCAGCCCGTTCGGGACTAGCGTTGAACAAGAGACCCAGTACTTC
TRBV9,TRBJ2-7,TRBD2,few,CASSAGGSSYEQYF,TGTGCCAGCAGCGCTGGCGGGAGTTCCTACGAGCAGTACTTC
TRBV9,TRBJ2-3,TRBD2,-,CASSVEKASGGTDTQYF,TGTGCCAGCAGCGTAGAGAAGGCTAGCGGGGGCACAGATACGCAGTATTTT